This T cell receptor beta chain was retrieved from a study of T cell repertoires in cytomegalovirus infection. Across the study: A matching HLA type, together with CMV infection, was signaled by public TCR beta signatures.

General study points: The study found HLA-C-restricted CMV-specific TCR beta clonotypes dominating the ex vivo response. Pooled public TCR beta family frequency picked out CMV carriers with the relevant HLA.

Worth noting for this clonotype: The antigen is unknown.

TCRdb ran MiXCR on the reads and lists one entry per CDR3 protein. The repertoire consists of nearly 650,000 distinct CDR3 sequences, with 24% occurring once and the leading ten covering approximately 8%. Germline V CDR1 and CDR2: ENHRY, SYGVKD. The CDR3 runs 16 residues. V gave up 8 bases and J gave up 2 bases; unmatched junction bases: 12. This TCR was sampled from a human donor in good health (CMV status not recorded). Some clones in this sample may be carry-over from other donors' samples. Sample: CD8+ T cells from PBMCs. V usage is TRBV10-3 and J usage is TRBJ2-7; 10 bases map to TRBD2. The CDR3: CAIGLAGELTAYEQYF. CDR3 DNA sequence: TGTGCCATCGGTCTAGCGGGGGAATTAACGGCCTACGAGCAGTACTTC.